These 28 T cell receptor beta chains were all obtained from the same sample, sequenced in a study of blood T cell repertoires in COVID-19. Sequencing used immunoSEQ multiplex PCR; TCRdb keeps in-frame clones, though not all of them. The sample lists 180,000 or so clones; more than 70% were seen once. The material sequenced was peripheral blood. The receptors come from a man between 40 and 49 years old with active or convalescent COVID-19.

The chain joins TRBV6-6 to TRBJ2-7, with a weak D call TRBD2 (6 bases). This CDR3 has 15 amino acids. The V and J ends lost 6 bases and 3 bases respectively, with 18 bases between them. Per germline, CDR1 MNHNY and CDR2 SVGAGI (reference sequence). The CDR3 coding sequence is TGTGCCAGCAGACCCTTGGGGACTGGGCTCTACGAGCAGTACTTC. The encoded protein is CASRPLGTGLYEQYF.

The chain combines TRBV2 with TRBJ1-3; TRBD1 matches 9 bases. This CDR3 spans 17 amino acids. Germline lookup yields CDR1 SNHLY and CDR2 FYNNEI. Trimming took 6 bases from V and 2 from J; bases not matched to a gene: 11. The CDR3: CASSPTGTGSAGNTIYF. For the CDR3, the DNA is TGTGCCAGCAGCCCGACCGGGACAGGGTCGGCTGGAAACACCATATATTTT.

V gene TRBV5-4 combines with J gene TRBJ2-3, with a weak D call TRBD2 (7 bases). In germline, CDR1 is SGHNT, CDR2 YYREEE (reference sequence). The CDR3 is 13 residues long. Trimming took off 7 bases at V and 2 bases at J, with 11 bases between the two ends. The CDR3 protein is CASGGGPTDTQYF. CDR3 bases: TGTGCCAGCGGGGGGGGCCCCACAGATACGCAGTATTTT.

The rearrangement uses TRBV11-3 and TRBJ2-7; 11 positions match TRBD1. Germline V gene lookup returns CDR1 SGHNT and CDR2 YENEEA. The CDR3 sequence is 15 residues long. The V and J ends lost 5 bases and 1 base, in that order; junction bases with no gene match: 4. CDR3 DNA sequence: TGTGCCAGCAGCCCGGGACAGGGGGTTTCCTACGAGCAGTACTTC. The encoded protein is CASSPGQGVSYEQYF.

This clone occurred once. Written as DNA, the CDR3 is TGTGCCAGCACAATTACCGGGGCCGGGGAGCTGTTTTTT. Residues: CASTITGAGELFF. This chain joins TRBV27 and TRBJ2-2, with D tentatively TRBD2 (5 bases). The germline V gene has CDR1 MNHEY and CDR2 SMNVEV (reference sequence). Trimming cost V 7 bases and J 6 bases, with 12 bases left between them. The CDR3 covers 13 residues.

The rearrangement links TRBV6-6 to TRBJ1-2; maybe TRBD1 (5 bases). In germline, CDR1 is MNHNY, CDR2 SVGAGI (reference sequence). Trimming stripped 0 bases from V and 7 bases from J, with 18 bases between. This CDR3 spans 16 amino acids. The CDR3 spells CASSYSKGGRDSGYTF. CDR3 coding DNA: TGTGCCAGCAGTTACTCCAAGGGTGGCAGGGACTCTGGCTACACCTTC.

The rearrangement joins TRBV6-6 to TRBJ1-3; the D gene is possibly TRBD1 (5 bases). The V gene's germline CDR1 is MNHNY and CDR2 SVGAGI (reference sequence). CDR3 length: 14 amino acids. V lost 5 bases and J 0 bases, leaving 8 bases between the germline ends. The CDR3 is CASSRTGSGNTIYF. The CDR3 DNA is TGTGCCAGCAGTCGAACAGGCTCTGGAAACACCATATATTTT.

CDR3 nucleotide sequence: TGTGCCAGCAGCCAAGATCTAACAGGGGACCAAGAGACCCAGTACTTC. The encoded protein is CASSQDLTGDQETQYF. This chain links TRBV3-1 (or the pseudogene TRBV3-2) with TRBJ2-5; 7 bases map to TRBD1. This CDR3 has 16 amino acids. Per germline, CDR1 LGHDT and CDR2 YNNKEL (reference sequence). The V gene end was trimmed by 0 bases and the J gene end by 0 bases; junction bases not matched to a gene: 4.

The chain joins TRBV27 to TRBJ2-7; maybe TRBD2 (5 bases). V was clipped by 4 bases and J by 2 bases, with 9 bases between them. CDR1 and CDR2 (germline): MNHEY, SMNVEV (reference sequence). This CDR3 has 13 residues. The CDR3 nucleotides are TGTGCCAGCAGTTCCGGGCGGGCCTACGAGCAGTACTTC. It specifies CASSSGRAYEQYF.

This clone was recorded once. This rearrangement joins TRBV5-4 to TRBJ2-5, with 15 bases that match TRBD2. J lost 2 bases, V lost 4 bases, and 3 bases had no gene match. The CDR3 length is 16 residues. The germline V gene encodes CDR1 SGHNT and CDR2 YYREEE (reference sequence). The CDR3 DNA sequence: TGTGCCAGCAGCCCTGGACTAGCGGGGGGGCAAGAGACCCAGTACTTC. Its translation is CASSPGLAGGQETQYF.

CDR3 in DNA: TGTGCCAGCAGCCAACCAACAGGGTCGGGCAATCAGCCCCAGCATTTT. Translation: CASSQPTGSGNQPQHF. The chain carries TRBV7-8 and TRBJ1-5; tentative D call: TRBD1 (6 bases). The V end lost 5 bases, the J end lost 2 bases, and 16 bases lay between the germline ends. CDR3 length: 16 amino acids. Looked up from germline, CDR1 is SGHVS and CDR2 is FQNEAQ.

The chain employs TRBV28 and TRBJ1-5; 8 positions match TRBD1. This CDR3 comprises 17 residues. V was clipped by 6 bases and J by 2 bases; unmatched bases: 12. CDR1 is MDHEN and CDR2 is SYDVKM in the germline V gene. CDR3 residues: CASSYRGVGAGNQPQHF. The CDR3 DNA reads as TGTGCCAGCAGCTACAGGGGGGTAGGGGCTGGCAATCAGCCCCAGCATTTT.

This rearrangement joins TRBV10-1 to TRBJ2-1; possibly TRBD1 for D (5 bases). The CDR3 consists of 12 residues. The V end was cut by 2 bases, the J end by 8 bases, with 7 bases between. The germline CDR1 and CDR2 sequences are WNHNN and SYGVQD (reference sequence). The CDR3, as DNA: TGCGCCAGCAGTGAGGCAGGGCATGAGCAGTTCTTC. Its protein is CASSEAGHEQFF.

The chain carries TRBV28 and TRBJ1-5; D possibly corresponds to TRBD1 (5 bases). The germline V gene encodes CDR1 MDHEN and CDR2 SYDVKM. The CDR3 totals 16 residues. V was shortened by 5 bases and J by 4 bases, with 18 bases between the two germline ends. CDR3 DNA: TGTGCCAGCAGTCCTAGATGGGGGGAGGAAAATCAGCCCCAGCATTTT. Amino acid sequence: CASSPRWGEENQPQHF.

This chain uses TRBV5-5 with TRBJ1-6; the match to TRBD1 covers 11 bases. Trimming removed 4 bases from V and 6 bases from J; junction bases left unmatched: 6. Germline loops: CDR1 SGHKS, CDR2 YYEKEE (reference sequence). The CDR3 loop spans 16 amino acids. CDR3 nucleotides: TGTGCCAGCAGCAGGGGACAGGGGGGGAGTAATTCACCCCTCCACTTT. It yields the protein CASSRGQGGSNSPLHF.

The chain joins TRBV24-1 to TRBJ2-3, with TRBD2 identical over 10 bases. V was pared by 9 bases and J by 5 bases, with 7 bases of the junction left unmatched. In germline, CDR1 is KGHDR, CDR2 SFDVKD. The CDR3 is 14 residues long. Here the CDR3 reads CATSQRGGVDTQYF. In nucleotides, the CDR3 is TGTGCCACCTCACAGCGGGGGGGTGTAGATACGCAGTATTTT.

This rearrangement joins TRBV19 to TRBJ2-7, with D hard to call. Deletions cut 1 base from V and 2 bases from J, with 15 bases between. The CDR3 sequence is 16 residues long. Germline CDR1 is LNHDA and CDR2 is SQIVND (reference sequence). The CDR3 is CASSIVPRRDTYEQYF. The CDR3 coding sequence is TGTGCCAGTAGTATAGTACCGCGTAGAGATACCTACGAGCAGTACTTC.

This sequence joins TRBV6-1 and TRBJ2-2; D is perhaps TRBD2 (6 bases). The germline V gene encodes CDR1 MNHNS and CDR2 SASEGT. V gave up 3 bases and J gave up 6 bases, with 14 bases separating them. The CDR3 contains 15 residues. The CDR3 loop reads CASSEVEGWAGELFF. Here the CDR3 DNA reads TGTGCCAGCAGTGAGGTGGAGGGGTGGGCCGGGGAGCTGTTTTTT.

The chain couples TRBV29-1 to TRBJ2-2; tentatively, D is TRBD2 (6 bases). In germline, CDR1 is SQVTM, CDR2 ANQGSEA. This CDR3 region has 15 residues. V lost 7 bases, J lost 6 bases, and 21 bases lay in between. The CDR3 region has the DNA TGCAGCGGTTTGGGACTCCTCGGAGGGTCCGGGGAGCTGTTTTTT. Amino acid sequence: CSGLGLLGGSGELFF.

V is TRBV18 and J is TRBJ1-6; D is perhaps TRBD1 (5 bases). CDR1 is KGHSH and CDR2 is LQKENI in the germline V gene. CDR3 size: 16 residues. Between the trimmed V and J ends, which lost 3 bases and 6 bases, there was a span of 15 bases. This CDR3 is CASSPHAGKSNSPLHF. The DNA for the CDR3 is TGTGCCAGCTCACCTCACGCAGGGAAAAGTAATTCACCCCTCCACTTT.

This rearrangement joins TRBV19 to TRBJ1-3, with TRBD1 as a possible D gene (5 bases). Germline CDR1 LNHDA, CDR2 SQIVND (reference sequence). The CDR3 totals 15 residues. V was pared by 3 bases and J by 8 bases, with 17 bases between. CDR3 amino acids: CASSITGPSGHTIYF. CDR3 nucleotides: TGTGCCAGTAGTATTACGGGGCCTAGCGGACACACCATATATTTT.

The V call is TRBV2, the J call TRBJ1-2, with TRBD1 matching over 7 bases. After removal of 2 bases from V and 2 bases from J, the junction contained 5 bases not matched to a gene. The CDR3 is 15 amino acids. Germline V gives CDR1 SNHLY, CDR2 FYNNEI. CDR3 DNA sequence: TGTGCCAGCAGTGAACCCAAGACAGGGAACTATGGCTACACCTTC. It encodes CASSEPKTGNYGYTF.

V usage is TRBV11-1 and J usage is TRBJ2-5; D not resolved. The germline V gene encodes CDR1 SGHAT and CDR2 FQDESV (reference sequence). This CDR3 comprises 13 residues. V gave up 3 bases and J gave up 1 base, with 6 bases separating them. The CDR3 reads CASSFGAQETQYF. CDR3 in DNA: TGTGCCAGCAGCTTCGGAGCCCAAGAGACCCAGTACTTC.

The sample holds a few counts of this clone. The rearrangement joins TRBV6-5 to TRBJ2-5; TRBD1 agrees at 8 bases. V dropped 5 bases and J dropped 2; count of bases not matched to a gene: 7. The CDR3 runs to 15 residues. Looked up from germline, CDR1 is MNHEY and CDR2 is SVGAGI. CDR3 region: CASSPTGERQETQYF. The CDR3 DNA reads TGTGCCAGCAGTCCGACAGGGGAGCGGCAAGAGACCCAGTACTTC.

This clone occurred once. V and J are TRBV21-1 and TRBJ2-1; the table calls TRBD2, which could not be checked here. TRBV21-1 counts as a pseudogene. There are 14 residues in the CDR3. CDR3 loop: CAGPLAGANNEQFF. The CDR3 DNA reads as TGTGCCGGACCACTAGCGGGGGCCAATAATGAGCAGTTCTTC.

The V gene is TRBV11-2, the J gene TRBJ1-1; D is unresolved. Per germline, CDR1 SGHAT and CDR2 FQNNGV. V lost 0 bases and J lost 4, with 12 bases in between. This CDR3 region has 15 residues. DNA for the CDR3: TGTGCCAGCAGCTTAGATTGGTCGGGTCGCACTGAAGCTTTCTTT. This codes for CASSLDWSGRTEAFF.

The gene calls are TRBV5-1 and TRBJ1-2, with D possibly TRBD1 on 6 matching bases. V was pared by 0 bases and J by 8 bases, with 17 bases between. The CDR3 length is 15 residues. Germline V lookup: CDR1 SGHRS, CDR2 YFSETQ. The CDR3 DNA is TGCGCCAGCAGCTTGGGCAACAGGGCGGATCAGGGCTACACCTTC. Translation: CASSLGNRADQGYTF.

The chain recombines TRBV14 with TRBJ1-1; 7 positions match TRBD1. Trimming removed 2 bases from V and 4 bases from J; junction bases left unmatched: 4. Germline V gives CDR1 SGHDN, CDR2 FVKESK. The CDR3 has 14 residues. In nucleotides, the CDR3 is TGTGCCAGCAGCCAACTTAGGGGGCCCACTGAAGCTTTCTTT. It translates to CASSQLRGPTEAFF.